Given below is one T cell receptor (beta chain) in context. This sample is part of a study of metastatic and nonmetastatic thyroid tumors. On the study more broadly: For malignant and benign thyroid patients, tumor or nodule tissue and blood were the sources whose repertoires were compared.

The CDR3 length is 13 residues. V was pared by 4 bases and J by 6 bases, with 10 bases between. Germline CDR1 and CDR2: MGHRA and YSYEKL. All patients reached thyroid surgery having received no treatment beforehand. Under the authors' procedure: In papillary thyroid cancer, a distant-metastasis classifier was built using CDR3 differences across clinicopathological groups. TCRdb redid the clone calls on the PCR reads using MiXCR. For this entry, the V and J calls and clone size follow TCRdb and not the study's own pipeline. In the table there are 15,000 to 20,000 clones, roughly a quarter of which are singletons.

The chain joins TRBV4-1 to TRBJ1-5; D is possibly TRBD1 (5 bases). The sample comprised adjacent normal tissue. The receptor comes from a female donor with papillary thyroid cancer or a benign thyroid nodule (not recorded which). Some clones in this sample may be carry-over from other donors' samples. In nucleotides, the CDR3 is TGCGCCAGCAGCCTCGACAGAAGTCAGCCCCAGCATTTT. Translation gives CASSLDRSQPQHF.